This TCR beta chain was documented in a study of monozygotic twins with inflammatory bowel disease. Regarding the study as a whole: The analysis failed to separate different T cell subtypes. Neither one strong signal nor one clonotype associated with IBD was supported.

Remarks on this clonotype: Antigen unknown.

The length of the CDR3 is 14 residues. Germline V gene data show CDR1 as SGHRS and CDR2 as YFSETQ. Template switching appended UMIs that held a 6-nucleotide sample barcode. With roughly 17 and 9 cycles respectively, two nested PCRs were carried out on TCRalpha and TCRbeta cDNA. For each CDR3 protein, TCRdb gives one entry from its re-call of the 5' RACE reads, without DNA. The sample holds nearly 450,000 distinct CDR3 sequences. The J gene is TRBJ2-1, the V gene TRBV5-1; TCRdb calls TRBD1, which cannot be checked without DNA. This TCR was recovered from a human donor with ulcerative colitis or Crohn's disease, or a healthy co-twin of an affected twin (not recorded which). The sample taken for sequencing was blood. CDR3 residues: CASSPGTPLNEQFF.